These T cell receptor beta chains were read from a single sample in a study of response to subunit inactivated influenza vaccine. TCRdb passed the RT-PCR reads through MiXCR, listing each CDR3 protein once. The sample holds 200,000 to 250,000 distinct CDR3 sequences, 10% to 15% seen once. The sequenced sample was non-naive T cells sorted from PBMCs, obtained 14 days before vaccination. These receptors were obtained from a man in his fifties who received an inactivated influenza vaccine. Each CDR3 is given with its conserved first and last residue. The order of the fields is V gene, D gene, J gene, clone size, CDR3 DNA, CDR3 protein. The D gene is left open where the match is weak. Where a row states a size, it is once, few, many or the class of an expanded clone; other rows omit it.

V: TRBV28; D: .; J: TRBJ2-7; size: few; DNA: TGTGCCAGCAGAGATGGGGCACGGTACGAGCAGTACTTC; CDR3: CASRDGARYEQYF
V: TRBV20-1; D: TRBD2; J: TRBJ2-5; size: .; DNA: TGCAGTGCTAGAGTGGCTAGCGGGTACCAAGAGACCCAGTACTTC; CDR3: CSARVASGYQETQYF
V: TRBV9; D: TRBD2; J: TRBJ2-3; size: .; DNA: TGTGCCAGCAGCCTTGCTCTTAGCGGGAGGAGCACAGATACGCAGTATTTT; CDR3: CASSLALSGRSTDTQYF
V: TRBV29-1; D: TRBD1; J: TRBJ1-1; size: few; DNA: TGCAGCGTTGAAGTGCGACAGGGTAGAAGCACTGAAGCTTTCTTT; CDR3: CSVEVRQGRSTEAFF
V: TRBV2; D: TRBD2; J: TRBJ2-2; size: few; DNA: TGTGCCAGCCTTGCTGGAGCGGGAGGCCCGAACACCGGGGAGCTGTTTTTT; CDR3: CASLAGAGGPNTGELFF
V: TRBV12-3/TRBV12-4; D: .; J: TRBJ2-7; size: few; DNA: TGTGCCAGCAGTTTACCTCCAGGGGCCTACGAGCAGTACTTC; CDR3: CASSLPPGAYEQYF
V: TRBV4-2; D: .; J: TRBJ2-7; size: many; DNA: TGTGCCAGCAGCCAAGATTGGGCATTCGGGTCCTACGAGCAGTACTTC; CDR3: CASSQDWAFGSYEQYF
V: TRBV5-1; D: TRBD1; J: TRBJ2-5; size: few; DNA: TGCGCCAGCAGCCCCGGGGACAGGCCAACAGAGACCCAGTACTTC; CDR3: CASSPGDRPTETQYF
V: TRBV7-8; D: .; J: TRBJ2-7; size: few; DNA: TGTGCCAGCAGCGCCGTCATTTACGAGCAGTACTTC; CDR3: CASSAVIYEQYF
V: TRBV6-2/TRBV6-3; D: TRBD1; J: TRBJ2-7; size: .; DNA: TGTGCCAGCAGGATCTTACAGGGGGCGCGCTACGAGCAGTACTTC; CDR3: CASRILQGARYEQYF
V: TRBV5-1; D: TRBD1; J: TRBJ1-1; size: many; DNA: TGCGCCAGCAGCTTAGGACAGGTCAAAGGGGGTGAAGCTTTCTTT; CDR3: CASSLGQVKGGEAFF
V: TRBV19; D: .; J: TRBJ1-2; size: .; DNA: TGTGCCAGTAGTCTGGACAGCCGAGCGCCTAACTATGGCTACACCTTC; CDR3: CASSLDSRAPNYGYTF
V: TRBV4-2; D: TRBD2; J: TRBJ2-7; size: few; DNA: TGTGCCAGCAGCCAAGATAAGCGGGGGGGTTACGAGCAGTACTTC; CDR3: CASSQDKRGGYEQYF
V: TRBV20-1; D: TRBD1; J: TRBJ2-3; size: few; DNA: TGCAGTGCCATCCCCGACAGGGGAAACACAGATACGCAGTATTTT; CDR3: CSAIPDRGNTDTQYF
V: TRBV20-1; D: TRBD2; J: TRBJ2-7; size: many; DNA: TGCAGTGCGTTCCGGGACTACTATTCCGGGCAGTACTTC; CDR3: CSAFRDYYSGQYF
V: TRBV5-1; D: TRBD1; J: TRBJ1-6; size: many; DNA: TGCGCCAGCAGCTTGGGACAGGGGGAAGGACCCCTCCACTTT; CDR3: CASSLGQGEGPLHF
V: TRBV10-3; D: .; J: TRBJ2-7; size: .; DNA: TGTGCCATCAGTGAGGGCAACATCGAGCAGTACTTC; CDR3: CAISEGNIEQYF
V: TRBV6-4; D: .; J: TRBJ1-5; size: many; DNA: TGTGCCAGCCCAACCGAAGTGGATCCTCGAGGGGAAGGGCCCCAGCATTTT; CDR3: CASPTEVDPRGEGPQHF
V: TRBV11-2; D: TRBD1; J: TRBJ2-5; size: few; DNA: TGTGCCAGCAGCTTGTGGACAGGGCCGGGGGAGACCCAGTACTTC; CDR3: CASSLWTGPGETQYF
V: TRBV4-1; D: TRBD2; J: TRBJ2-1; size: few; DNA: TGCGCCAGCAGCCAAGATCCCGGCGGGGGGGCCTACAATGAGCAGTTCTTC; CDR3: CASSQDPGGGAYNEQFF
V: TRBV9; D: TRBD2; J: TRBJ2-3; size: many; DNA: TGTGCCAGCAGCGTAGGGGGTAGCGGGAGAGATACGCAGTATTTT; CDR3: CASSVGGSGRDTQYF
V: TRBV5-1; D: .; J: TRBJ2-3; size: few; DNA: TGCGCCAGCAGTCGTGGGGACCCGAGCACAGATACGCAGTATTTT; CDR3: CASSRGDPSTDTQYF
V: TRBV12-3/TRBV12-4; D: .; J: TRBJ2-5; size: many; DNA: TGTGCCAGCAGTTATGGAGGCCTAGAGACCCAGTACTTC; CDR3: CASSYGGLETQYF
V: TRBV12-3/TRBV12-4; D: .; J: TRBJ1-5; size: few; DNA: TGTGCCAGCAGTCAATACAGGCTCAATCAGCCCCAGCATTTT; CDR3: CASSQYRLNQPQHF
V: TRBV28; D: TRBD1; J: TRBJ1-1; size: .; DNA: TGTGCCATATCCAGGGGGCAGGACACTGAAGCTTTCTTT; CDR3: CAISRGQDTEAFF